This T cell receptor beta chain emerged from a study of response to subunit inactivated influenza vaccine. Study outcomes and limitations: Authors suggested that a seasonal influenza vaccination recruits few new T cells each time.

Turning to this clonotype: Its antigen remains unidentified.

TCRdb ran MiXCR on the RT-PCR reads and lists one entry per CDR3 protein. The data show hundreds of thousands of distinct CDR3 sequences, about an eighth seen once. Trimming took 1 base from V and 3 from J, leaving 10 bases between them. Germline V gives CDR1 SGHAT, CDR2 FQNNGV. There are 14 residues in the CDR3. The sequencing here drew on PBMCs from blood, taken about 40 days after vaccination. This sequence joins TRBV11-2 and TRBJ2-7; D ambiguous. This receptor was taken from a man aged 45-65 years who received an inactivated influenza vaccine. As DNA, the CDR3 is TGTGCCAGCAGCTTAGCACCAACCTTCTACGAGCAGTACTTC. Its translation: CASSLAPTFYEQYF.